Only a few counts were recorded for the clone carrying this T cell receptor beta chain. What it recognizes is unknown. The data were taken from a study of read filtering for tumor transcriptome and immune sequencing. Study context: Patients were some 16 male and approximately 15 female, mean age 65.9 years, range about 45 to 85. DNase treatment preceded whole-transcriptome library preparation. Study-wide results and caveats: Single-read clonotypes: roughly 82% of IR-seq clonotypes (approximately 4% of reads), roughly 70% of RNA-seq clonotypes (roughly 43% of reads). This fraction held mixed bone marrow immune cells after CD138-negative sorting.

From approximately 430 ng of RNA, a library with molecular barcoded alpha/delta and beta/gamma adaptors was made. One entry per CDR3 protein results from TCRdb running MiXCR on the reads. The data hold 100,000 to 150,000 distinct CDR3 sequences, with 13% observed a single time. CDR3 length equals 15 residues. V was clipped by 1 base and J by 3 bases, with 10 bases between them. Per the germline V gene, CDR1 is LGHNA and CDR2 is YSLEER. The rearrangement joins TRBV4-3 to TRBJ1-5, with unresolved D. Sequencing was done on a sample of a population of CD138-negative cells sorted from bone marrow. The source of this sequence is a donor at least 40 years old with multiple myeloma. CDR3: CASSQVHQHNQPQHF. In DNA, the CDR3 is TGCGCCAGCAGCCAAGTCCACCAGCACAATCAGCCCCAGCATTTT.